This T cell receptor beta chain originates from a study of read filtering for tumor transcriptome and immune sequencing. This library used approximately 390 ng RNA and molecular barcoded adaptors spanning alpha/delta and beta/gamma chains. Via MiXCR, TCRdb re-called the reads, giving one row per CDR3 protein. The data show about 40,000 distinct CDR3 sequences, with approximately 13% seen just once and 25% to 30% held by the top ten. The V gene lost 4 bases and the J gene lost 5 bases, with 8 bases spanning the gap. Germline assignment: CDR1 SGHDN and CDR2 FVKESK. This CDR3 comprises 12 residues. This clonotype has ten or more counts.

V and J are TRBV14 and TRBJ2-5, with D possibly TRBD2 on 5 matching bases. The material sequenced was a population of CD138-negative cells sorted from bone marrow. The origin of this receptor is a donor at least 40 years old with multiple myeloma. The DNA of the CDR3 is TGTGCCAGCAGCCCCGGCGGGGAGACCCAGTACTTC. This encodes CASSPGGETQYF. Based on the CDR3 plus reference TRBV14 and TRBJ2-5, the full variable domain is EAGVTQFPSHSVIEKGQTVTLRCDPISGHDNLYWYRRVMGKEIKFLLHFVKESKQDESGMPNNRFLAERTGGTYSTLKVQPAELEDSGVYFCASSPGGETQYFGPGTRLLVL.